This T cell receptor (beta chain) was captured in a study of shared clonotypes between healthy human individuals. Study-level background: Donors, aged 18 to 49, were two women and a few men. CD4 naive cells filled three plates per donor, CD4 memory three, CD8 naive two and CD8 memory one.

Execution of the assay was at deep level. TCRdb's table, derived via immunoSEQ multiplex PCR, lists solely in-frame clones and lacks some. The data show almost 750,000 clones, with roughly two thirds seen just once and under 2% held by the top ten. General study findings and limits: Memory subsets generally showed lower estimated richness than naive subsets.

Details on this clone: Its antigen is as yet unknown.

Sequenced material: memory CD4+ T cells sorted from blood. Subset in this sample: CD45RA-negative fraction. This clonotype was sampled from a woman in her 30s in good health.

The CDR3 is CASSERGLAGAGTGELFF. As DNA, the CDR3 is TGTGCCAGCAGTGAAAGGGGACTAGCGGGAGCCGGCACCGGGGAGCTGTTTTTT. The rearrangement uses TRBV6-1 and TRBJ2-2; 14 bases map to TRBD2. The junction had 6 bases not matched to a gene; V was cut back by 2 bases and J by 4 bases. CDR1 is MNHNS, CDR2 SASEGT, per germline. The CDR3 consists of 18 residues.